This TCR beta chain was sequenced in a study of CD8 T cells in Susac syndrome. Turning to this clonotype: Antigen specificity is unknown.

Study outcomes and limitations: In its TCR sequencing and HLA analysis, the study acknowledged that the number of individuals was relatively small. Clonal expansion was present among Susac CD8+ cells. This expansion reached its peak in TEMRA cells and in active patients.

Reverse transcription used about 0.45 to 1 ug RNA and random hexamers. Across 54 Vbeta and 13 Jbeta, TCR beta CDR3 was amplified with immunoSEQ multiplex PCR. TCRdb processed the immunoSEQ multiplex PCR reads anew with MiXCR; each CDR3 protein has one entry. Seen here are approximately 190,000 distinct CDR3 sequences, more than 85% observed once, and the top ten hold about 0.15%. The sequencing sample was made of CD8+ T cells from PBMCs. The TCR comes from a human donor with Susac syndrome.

This chain's CDR3 is CASSSAITEGQGPKDEQYF. The CDR3, as DNA: TGTGCCAGCAGCTCAGCAATTACGGAGGGACAGGGGCCTAAGGACGAGCAGTACTTC. The chain carries TRBV11-2 and TRBJ2-7; 10 positions agree with TRBD1. Per the germline V gene, CDR1 is SGHAT and CDR2 is FQNNGV. The V segment lost 4 bases and the J segment 5 bases; nucleotides outside the gene matches: 20. This CDR3 spans 19 amino acids.